This entry features one TCR beta chain sequence. Antigen unknown. The data belong to a study of shared clonotypes between healthy human individuals. Study overall: Per-donor plates numbered three CD4 naive, three CD4 memory, two CD8 naive and one CD8 memory.

Study-level results: Several donors held about 5% of naive CD4 clonotypes in common. Naive subsets typically showed greater estimated richness than memory subsets. Having only a few donors restricted how much genetic and exposure-history diversity was captured.

The assay was immunoSEQ multiplex PCR, and TCRdb's table has in-frame clones only and misses some. This table holds about 960,000 clones, about three quarters found once. The receptor was derived from a man between 18 and 29 years old in good health. Material for sequencing was memory CD4+ T cells sorted from blood. Stated subset: CD45RA-negative fraction.

The CDR3 region has the DNA TGTGCCAGCAGTTACGAGGTCACTTATAGGGAGACCCAGTACTTC. Translated: CASSYEVTYRETQYF. The chain recombines TRBV6-6 with TRBJ2-5, with no clear D. This CDR3 has 15 residues. Germline V CDR1 and CDR2: MNHNY, SVGAGI (reference sequence). The V gene lost 2 bases and the J gene lost 5 bases, with 15 bases spanning the gap.